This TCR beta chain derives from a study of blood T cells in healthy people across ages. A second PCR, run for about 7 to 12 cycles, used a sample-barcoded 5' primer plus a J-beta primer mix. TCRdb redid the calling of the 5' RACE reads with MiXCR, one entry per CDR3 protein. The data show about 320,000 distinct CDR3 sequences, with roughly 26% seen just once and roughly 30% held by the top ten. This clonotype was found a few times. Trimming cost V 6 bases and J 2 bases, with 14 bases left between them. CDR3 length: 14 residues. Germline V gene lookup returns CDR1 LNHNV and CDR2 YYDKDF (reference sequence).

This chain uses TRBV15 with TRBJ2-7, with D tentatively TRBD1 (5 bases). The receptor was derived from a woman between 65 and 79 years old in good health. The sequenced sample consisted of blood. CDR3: CATRTTALTYEQYF. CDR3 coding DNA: TGTGCCACCAGAACGACAGCCTTGACCTACGAGCAGTACTTC. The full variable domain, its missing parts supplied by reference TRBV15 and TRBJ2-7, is DAMVIQNPRYQVTQFGKPVTLSCSQTLNHNVMYWYQQKSSQAPKLLFHYYDKDFNNEADTPDNFQSRRPNTSFCFLDIRSPGLGDTAMYLCATRTTALTYEQYFGPGTRLTVT.